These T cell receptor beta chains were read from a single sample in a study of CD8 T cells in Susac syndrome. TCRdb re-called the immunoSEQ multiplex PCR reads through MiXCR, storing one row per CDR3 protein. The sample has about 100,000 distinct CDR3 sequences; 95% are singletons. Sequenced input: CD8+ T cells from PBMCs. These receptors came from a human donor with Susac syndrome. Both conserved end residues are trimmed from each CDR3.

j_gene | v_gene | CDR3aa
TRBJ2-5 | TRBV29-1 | SVEDNSSGED
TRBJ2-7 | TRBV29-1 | SVEGRGLNEQY
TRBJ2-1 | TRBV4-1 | ASSPEGLAGYNEQF
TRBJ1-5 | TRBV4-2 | ASSQDVGGAQPQH
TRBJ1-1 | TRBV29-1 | SVEGGNMNTEAF
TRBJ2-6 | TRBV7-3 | ASSWTGGGGANVLT
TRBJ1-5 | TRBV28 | ASRQLRSNQPQH
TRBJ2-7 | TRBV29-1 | SVQRAGYEQY
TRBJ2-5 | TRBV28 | ASSLSQGAVETQY
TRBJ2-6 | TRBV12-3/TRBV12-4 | ASSFTGANVLT
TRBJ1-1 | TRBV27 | ASSQTGTRLNTEAF
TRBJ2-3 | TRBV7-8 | ASSPGLAGAGTDTQY
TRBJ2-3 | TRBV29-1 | SHLGGLDTQY
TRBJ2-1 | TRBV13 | ASSLAPFAAGAVVEQF
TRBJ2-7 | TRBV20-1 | SASGLWGLEQY
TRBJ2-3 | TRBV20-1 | SAPGTTDTQY
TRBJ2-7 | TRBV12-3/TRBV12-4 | ATATAAGASRYEQY
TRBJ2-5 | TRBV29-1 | SVEAQQETQY
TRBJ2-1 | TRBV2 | ASKAGGPDEQF
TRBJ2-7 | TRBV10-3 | AISGATSGYEQY
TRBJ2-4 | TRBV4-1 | ASSQDIQGGDIQY
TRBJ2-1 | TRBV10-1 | ASSGDRGAPGEQF
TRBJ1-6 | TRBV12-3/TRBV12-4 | ASTRHGPESPLH
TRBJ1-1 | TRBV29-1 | SVKGRAANTEAF
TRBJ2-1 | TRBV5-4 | ASSFPGQGPNEQF
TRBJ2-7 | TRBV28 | ASRIWTGLEQY
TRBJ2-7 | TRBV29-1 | SAGGGTDESYEQY
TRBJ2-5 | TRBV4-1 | ASSQDRSALKETQY
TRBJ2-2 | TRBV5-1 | ASSLLRNGAQGSSGELF
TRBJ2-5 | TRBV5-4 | ASSLVPSGGAGETQY